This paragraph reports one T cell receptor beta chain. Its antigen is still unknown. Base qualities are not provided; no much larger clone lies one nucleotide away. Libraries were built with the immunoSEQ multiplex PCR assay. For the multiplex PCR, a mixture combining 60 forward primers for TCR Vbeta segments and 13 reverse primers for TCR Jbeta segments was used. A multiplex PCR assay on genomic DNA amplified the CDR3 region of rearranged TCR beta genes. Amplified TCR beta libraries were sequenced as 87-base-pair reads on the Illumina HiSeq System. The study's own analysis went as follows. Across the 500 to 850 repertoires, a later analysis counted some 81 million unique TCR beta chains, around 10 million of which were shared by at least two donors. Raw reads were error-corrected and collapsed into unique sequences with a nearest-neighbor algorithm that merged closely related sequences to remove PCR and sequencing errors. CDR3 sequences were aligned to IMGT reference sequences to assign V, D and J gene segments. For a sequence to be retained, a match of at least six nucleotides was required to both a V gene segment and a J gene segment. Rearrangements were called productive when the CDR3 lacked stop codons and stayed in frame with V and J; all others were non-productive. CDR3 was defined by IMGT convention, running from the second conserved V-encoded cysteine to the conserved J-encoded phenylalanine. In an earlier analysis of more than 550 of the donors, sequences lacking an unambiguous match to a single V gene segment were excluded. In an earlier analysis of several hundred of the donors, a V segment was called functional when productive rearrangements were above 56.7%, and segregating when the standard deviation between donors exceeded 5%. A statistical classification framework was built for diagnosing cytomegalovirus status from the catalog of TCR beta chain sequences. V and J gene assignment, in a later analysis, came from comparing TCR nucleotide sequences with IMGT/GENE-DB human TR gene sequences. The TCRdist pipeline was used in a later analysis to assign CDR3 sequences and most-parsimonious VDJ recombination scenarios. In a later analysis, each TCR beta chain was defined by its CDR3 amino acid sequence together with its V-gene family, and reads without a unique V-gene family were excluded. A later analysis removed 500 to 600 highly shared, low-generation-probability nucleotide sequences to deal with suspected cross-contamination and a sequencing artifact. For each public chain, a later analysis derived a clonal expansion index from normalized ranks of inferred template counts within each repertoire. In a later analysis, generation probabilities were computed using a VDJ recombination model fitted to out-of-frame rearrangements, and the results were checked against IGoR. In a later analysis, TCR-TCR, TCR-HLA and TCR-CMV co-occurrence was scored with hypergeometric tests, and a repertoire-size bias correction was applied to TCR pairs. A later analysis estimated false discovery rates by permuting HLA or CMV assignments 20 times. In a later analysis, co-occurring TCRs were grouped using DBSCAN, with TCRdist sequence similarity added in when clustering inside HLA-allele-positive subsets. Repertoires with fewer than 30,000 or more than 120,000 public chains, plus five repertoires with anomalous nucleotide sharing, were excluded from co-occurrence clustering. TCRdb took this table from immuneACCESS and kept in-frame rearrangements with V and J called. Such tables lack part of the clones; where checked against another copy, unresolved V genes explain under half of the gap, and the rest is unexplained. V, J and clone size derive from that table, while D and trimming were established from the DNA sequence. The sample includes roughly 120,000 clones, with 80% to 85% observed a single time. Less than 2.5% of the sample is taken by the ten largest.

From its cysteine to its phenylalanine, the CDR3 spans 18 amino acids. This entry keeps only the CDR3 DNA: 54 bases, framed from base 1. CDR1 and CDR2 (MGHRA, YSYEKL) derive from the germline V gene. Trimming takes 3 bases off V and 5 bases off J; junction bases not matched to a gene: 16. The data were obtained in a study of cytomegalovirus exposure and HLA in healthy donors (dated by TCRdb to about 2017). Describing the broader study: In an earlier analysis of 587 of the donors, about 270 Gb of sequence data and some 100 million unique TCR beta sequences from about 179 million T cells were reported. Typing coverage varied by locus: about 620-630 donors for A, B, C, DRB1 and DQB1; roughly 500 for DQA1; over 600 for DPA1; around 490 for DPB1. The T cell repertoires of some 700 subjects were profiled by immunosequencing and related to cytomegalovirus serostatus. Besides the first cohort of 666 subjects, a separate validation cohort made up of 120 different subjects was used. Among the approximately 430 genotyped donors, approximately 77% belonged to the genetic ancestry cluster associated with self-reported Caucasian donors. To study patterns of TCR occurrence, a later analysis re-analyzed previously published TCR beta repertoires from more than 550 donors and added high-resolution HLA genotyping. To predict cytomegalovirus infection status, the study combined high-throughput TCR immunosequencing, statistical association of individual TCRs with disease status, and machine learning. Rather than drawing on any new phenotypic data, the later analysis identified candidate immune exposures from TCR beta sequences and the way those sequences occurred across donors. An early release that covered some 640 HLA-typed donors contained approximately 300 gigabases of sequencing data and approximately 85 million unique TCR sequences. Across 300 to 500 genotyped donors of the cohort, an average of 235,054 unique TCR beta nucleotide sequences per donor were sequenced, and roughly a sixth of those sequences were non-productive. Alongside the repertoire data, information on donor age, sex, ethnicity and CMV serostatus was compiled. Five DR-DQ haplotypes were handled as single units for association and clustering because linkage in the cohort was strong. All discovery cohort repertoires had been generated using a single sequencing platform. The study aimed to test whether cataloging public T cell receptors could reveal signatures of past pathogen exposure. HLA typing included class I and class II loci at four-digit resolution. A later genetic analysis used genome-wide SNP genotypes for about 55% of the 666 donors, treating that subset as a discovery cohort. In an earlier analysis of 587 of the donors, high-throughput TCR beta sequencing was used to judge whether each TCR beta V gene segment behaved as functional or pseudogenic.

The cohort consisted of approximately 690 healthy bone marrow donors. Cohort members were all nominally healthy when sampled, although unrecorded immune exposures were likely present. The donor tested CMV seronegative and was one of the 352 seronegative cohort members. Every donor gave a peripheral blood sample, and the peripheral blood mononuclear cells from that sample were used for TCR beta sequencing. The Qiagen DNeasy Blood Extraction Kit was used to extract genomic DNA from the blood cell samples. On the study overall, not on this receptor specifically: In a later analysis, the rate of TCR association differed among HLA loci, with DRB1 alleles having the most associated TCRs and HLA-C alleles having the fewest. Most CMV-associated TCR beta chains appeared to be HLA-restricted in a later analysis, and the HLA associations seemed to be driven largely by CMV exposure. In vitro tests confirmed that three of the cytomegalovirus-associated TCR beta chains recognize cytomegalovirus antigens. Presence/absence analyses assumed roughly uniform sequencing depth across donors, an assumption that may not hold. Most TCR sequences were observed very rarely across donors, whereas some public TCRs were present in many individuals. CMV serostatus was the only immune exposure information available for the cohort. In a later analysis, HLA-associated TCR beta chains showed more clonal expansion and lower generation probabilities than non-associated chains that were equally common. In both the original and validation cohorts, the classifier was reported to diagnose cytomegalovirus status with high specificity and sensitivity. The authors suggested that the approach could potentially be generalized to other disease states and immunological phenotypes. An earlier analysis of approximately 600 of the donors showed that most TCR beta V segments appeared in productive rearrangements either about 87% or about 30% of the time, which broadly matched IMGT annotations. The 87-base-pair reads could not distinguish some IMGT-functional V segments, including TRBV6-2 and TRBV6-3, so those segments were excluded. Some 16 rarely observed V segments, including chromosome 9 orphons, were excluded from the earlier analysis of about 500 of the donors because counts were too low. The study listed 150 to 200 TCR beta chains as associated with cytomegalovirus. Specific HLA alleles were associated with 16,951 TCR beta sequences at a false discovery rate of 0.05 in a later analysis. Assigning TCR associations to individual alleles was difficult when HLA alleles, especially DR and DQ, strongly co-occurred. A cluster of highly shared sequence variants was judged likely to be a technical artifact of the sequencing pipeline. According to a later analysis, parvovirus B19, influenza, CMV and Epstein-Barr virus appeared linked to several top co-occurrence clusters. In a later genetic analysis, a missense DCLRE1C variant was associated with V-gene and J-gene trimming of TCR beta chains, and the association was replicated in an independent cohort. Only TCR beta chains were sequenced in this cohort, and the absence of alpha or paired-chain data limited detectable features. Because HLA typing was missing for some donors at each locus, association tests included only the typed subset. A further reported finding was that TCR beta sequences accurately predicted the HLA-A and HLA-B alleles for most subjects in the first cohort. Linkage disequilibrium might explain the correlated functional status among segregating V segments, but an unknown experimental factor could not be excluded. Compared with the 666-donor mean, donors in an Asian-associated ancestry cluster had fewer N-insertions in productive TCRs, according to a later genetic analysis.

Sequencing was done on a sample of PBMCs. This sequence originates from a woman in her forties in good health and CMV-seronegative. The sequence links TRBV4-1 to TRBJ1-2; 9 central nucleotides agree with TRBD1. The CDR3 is CASSQPLGGGTGWYGYTF. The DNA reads TGCGCCAGCAGCCAGCCCCTGGGCGGCGGGACAGGGTGGTATGGCTACACCTTC.